These 32 T cell receptor beta chains were all obtained from the same sample, sequenced in a study of brain T cells in children with intractable seizures. This table comes from immunoSEQ multiplex PCR, and its TCRdb copy is limited to in-frame clones, with some not included. This table has under 45,000 clones, around 90% appearing once. Sequences were derived from peripheral blood, sampled at surgery. The receptors stem from a girl aged 2 to 10 with tuberous sclerosis and intractable seizures.

This clone was recorded once. This rearrangement joins TRBV15 to TRBJ2-4; a possible D gene is TRBD1 (8 bases). This CDR3 has 16 residues. V was shortened by 4 bases and J by 6 bases, with 19 bases between the two germline ends. Germline V gene lookup returns CDR1 LNHNV and CDR2 YYDKDF (reference sequence). This CDR3 is CATSKDGTGGRNIQYF. As DNA, the CDR3 is TGTGCCACCAGCAAAGACGGGACAGGCGGGAGAAACATTCAGTACTTC.

The chain is built from TRBV6-1 and TRBJ2-5; perhaps D is TRBD1 or TRBD2 (7 bases each). The CDR3 extends over 16 amino acids. Germline values: CDR1 MNHNS, CDR2 SASEGT. Trimming took 2 bases from V and 6 from J, leaving 19 bases between them. The CDR3 DNA reads as TGTGCCAGCAGTGAAATAGCGACAGGGAGGGTGAAGACCCAGTACTTC. This translates into CASSEIATGRVKTQYF.

The rearrangement uses TRBV5-1 and TRBJ2-3, with no clear D. V was cut by 5 bases and J by 1 base, with 8 bases left in between. The CDR3 is 13 residues long. Germline V gene lookup returns CDR1 SGHRS and CDR2 YFSETQ. CDR3: CASRVGGTDTQYF. As DNA, the CDR3 is TGCGCCAGCAGAGTTGGGGGCACAGATACGCAGTATTTT. Together with reference TRBV5-1 and TRBJ2-3, the CDR3 gives the full variable domain: KAGVTQTPRYLIKTRGQQVTLSCSPISGHRSVSWYQQTPGQGLQFLFEYFSETQRNKGNFPGRFSGRQFSNSRSEMNVSTLELGDSALYLCASRVGGTDTQYFGPGTRLTVL.

The chain combines TRBV24-1 with TRBJ1-5; D is unclear. This CDR3 spans 15 amino acids. From germline, CDR1 is KGHDR and CDR2 SFDVKD. Trimming cost V 7 bases and J 5 bases, with 17 bases left between them. Here the CDR3 DNA reads TGTGCCACCAGCTCCAACGAGGGCCCTGATCAGCCCCAGCATTTT. Protein sequence: CATSSNEGPDQPQHF.

The J gene is TRBJ2-7, the V gene TRBV4-1, with a tentative D call TRBD1 (6 bases). Per germline, CDR1 MGHRA and CDR2 YSYEKL. Trimming took off 6 bases at V and 0 bases at J, with 15 bases between the two ends. The CDR3 is made up of 15 amino acids. In DNA form, the CDR3 reads TGCGCCAGCAGTAAAACAGGGCCGAGCTCCTACGAGCAGTACTTC. Translated: CASSKTGPSSYEQYF.

The chain has TRBV24-1 and TRBJ1-4; 8 positions match TRBD1. CDR1 and CDR2 (germline): KGHDR, SFDVKD. This CDR3 region has 18 residues. V was clipped by 4 bases and J by 1 base; unmatched bases: 10. The CDR3: CATSDQDRGERTNEKLFF. Here the CDR3 DNA reads TGTGCCACCAGTGACCAAGACAGGGGAGAAAGAACTAATGAAAAACTGTTTTTT.

The chain is built from TRBV30 and TRBJ1-4; D gene unclear. From germline, CDR1 is GTSNPN and CDR2 SVGIG (reference sequence). V was cut by 0 bases and J by 4 bases, with 15 bases left in between. The CDR3 runs 16 residues. CDR3 nucleotides: TGTGCCTGGAGTGTCCTGGCTCGGCAGAATAATGAAAAACTGTTTTTT. Encoded protein: CAWSVLARQNNEKLFF.

This clone was detected once. This chain connects TRBV7-9 to TRBJ2-7; no definite D call. Germline CDR1 SEHNR, CDR2 FQNEAQ (reference sequence). Trimming pared 1 base from V and 1 base from J, leaving 14 bases between. The CDR3 runs 16 residues. The CDR3 DNA follows: TGTGCCAGCAGCTTAGTAGAGGAGCCCTGGTCCTACGAGCAGTACGTC. Translating gives CASSLVEEPWSYEQYV.

The genes are TRBV2 and TRBJ2-1; tentative D call: TRBD2 (7 bases). The V gene's germline CDR1 is SNHLY and CDR2 FYNNEI. V was pared by 2 bases and J by 7 bases, with 15 bases between. This CDR3 comprises 15 residues. The CDR3 DNA reads TGTGCCAGCAGTGAATTGGGGGGGGCGTGGAATGAGCAGTTCTTC. It translates to CASSELGGAWNEQFF.

The J gene is TRBJ1-6, the V gene TRBV10-3; D remains unclear. CDR3 length: 15 residues. V lost 0 bases to trimming and J lost 7 bases, with 10 bases between them. Germline assignment: CDR1 ENHRY and CDR2 SYGVKD. The CDR3: CAISESTAANSPLHF. The CDR3 DNA is TGTGCCATCAGTGAGTCGACGGCAGCCAATTCACCCCTCCACTTT.

CDR3 sequence: CASSQDRSGARPGELFF. CDR3 sequence (DNA): TGTGCCAGCAGCCAAGATCGTAGCGGGGCCAGACCCGGGGAGCTGTTTTTT. V gene TRBV3-1 (or the pseudogene TRBV3-2) combines with J gene TRBJ2-2; 8 bases fit TRBD2. The CDR3 length is 17 residues. Germline V gene sequence: CDR1 LGHDT, CDR2 YNNKEL (reference sequence). J was trimmed by 6 bases and V by 0 bases; bases with no gene match: 9.

The chain has TRBV7-3 and TRBJ1-3; D uncertain. Trimming stripped 8 bases from V and 0 bases from J, with 17 bases between. CDR3 size: 16 residues. Germline CDR1 is SGHTA and CDR2 is FQGTGA. The CDR3 spells CASLLSTFGSGNTIYF. The CDR3, as DNA: TGTGCCAGCCTCCTATCGACATTCGGCTCTGGAAACACCATATATTTT.

This chain links TRBV19 with TRBJ1-5; D gene ambiguous. V lost 1 base and J 1 base, leaving 8 bases between the germline ends. There are 15 residues in the CDR3. The V gene's germline CDR1 is LNHDA and CDR2 SQIVND (reference sequence). CDR3 region: CASSIAGESNQPQHF. CDR3 nucleotides: TGTGCCAGTAGTATAGCCGGGGAGAGCAATCAGCCCCAGCATTTT.

V is TRBV18 and J is TRBJ1-2; the D is unclear. Trimming pared 3 bases from V and 5 bases from J, leaving 10 bases between. The CDR3 has 13 residues. Germline CDR1 and CDR2: KGHSH and LQKENI. CDR3 residues: CASSPLEVYGYTF. The CDR3 nucleotides are TGTGCCAGCTCACCTCTAGAAGTTTATGGCTACACCTTC.

This clone appeared a single time. V is TRBV10-3 and J is TRBJ2-3; D may be TRBD2 (6 bases). Trimming removed 9 bases at V and 2 bases at J, with 18 bases between. CDR3 length: 15 residues. Germline CDR1 is ENHRY and CDR2 is SYGVKD. The CDR3 region is CAIGDLGGYTDTQYF. The CDR3 coding sequence is TGTGCCATTGGGGACTTGGGGGGTTACACAGATACGCAGTATTTT.

The chain links TRBV7-9 to TRBJ1-2; D uncertain. The length of the CDR3 is 12 residues. CDR1 SEHNR and CDR2 FQNEAQ come from the germline V gene (reference sequence). V shed 1 base and J shed 11 bases, with 11 bases lying between them. CDR3: CASSLDPPGYTF. In DNA, the CDR3 is TGTGCCAGCAGCTTAGATCCGCCGGGGTACACCTTC.

The gene calls are TRBV4-2 and TRBJ2-6, with D possibly being TRBD1 (5 bases). Trimming left V 4 bases short and J 0 bases short, with 16 bases between. The CDR3 covers 18 residues. Looked up from germline, CDR1 is LGHNA and CDR2 is YNFKEQ. The CDR3 bases are TGTGCCAGCAGCCGGTCGGACGGACACGACTCTGGGGCCAACGTCCTGACTTTC. It yields the protein CASSRSDGHDSGANVLTF.

The J gene is TRBJ1-4, the V gene TRBV5-5, with a possible D match to TRBD1 (5 bases). Germline loops: CDR1 SGHKS, CDR2 YYEKEE (reference sequence). The CDR3 covers 16 residues. Trimming stripped 3 bases from V and 0 bases from J, with 12 bases between. CDR3 DNA sequence: TGTGCCAGCAGCTCGATTGGGACGGCAACTAATGAAAAACTGTTTTTT. Amino acid sequence: CASSSIGTATNEKLFF.

This chain links TRBV7-9 with TRBJ2-2; D is undetermined. Trimming cost V 1 base and J 1 base, with 7 bases left between them. Germline values: CDR1 SEHNR, CDR2 FQNEAQ (reference sequence). This CDR3 has 15 amino acids. Here the CDR3 reads CASSLVSGNTGELFF. CDR3 bases: TGTGCCAGCAGCTTAGTGTCAGGGAACACCGGGGAGCTGTTTTTT. The full variable domain, with the rest looked up from reference TRBV7-9 and TRBJ2-2, is DTGVSQNPRHKITKRGQNVTFRCDPISEHNRLYWYRQTLGQGPEFLTYFQNEAQLEKSRLLSDRFSAERPKGSFSTLEIQRTEQGDSAMYLCASSLVSGNTGELFFGEGSRLTVL.

This sequence joins TRBV6-1 and TRBJ1-2, with 8 bases aligning to TRBD1. With 2 bases clipped from V and 0 bases from J, the junction kept 5 bases outside the gene matches. The CDR3 totals 16 residues. CDR1 MNHNS and CDR2 SASEGT come from the germline V gene. The CDR3 DNA reads as TGTGCCAGCAGTGAATGGACAGGGTCTCCTAACTATGGCTACACCTTC. Protein sequence: CASSEWTGSPNYGYTF.

The chain recombines TRBV12-5 with TRBJ1-5, with a weak D call TRBD1 (6 bases). Germline CDR1 and CDR2: LGHNT and FRNRAP. The CDR3 is made up of 14 amino acids. V was shortened by 4 bases and J by 4 bases, with 11 bases between the two germline ends. This CDR3 is CASGSQGSNQPQHF. The CDR3 coding sequence is TGTGCTAGTGGTTCACAGGGAAGTAATCAGCCCCAGCATTTT.

This clone was detected once. The J gene is TRBJ2-7, the V gene TRBV19; 7 bases are a match to TRBD1. The CDR3 totals 13 residues. V trimming: 3 bases; J trimming: 6 bases; junction bases outside the gene matches: 5. Germline V gene data show CDR1 as LNHDA and CDR2 as SQIVND (reference sequence). The CDR3 spells CASSMDRYSEQYV. The CDR3 DNA reads TGTGCCAGTAGTATGGACAGGTATAGCGAGCAGTACGTC.

Only a few counts were recorded for this clone. The chain joins TRBV6-5 to TRBJ1-3; D remains ambiguous. V was pared by 5 bases and J by 2 bases, with 10 bases between. CDR1 MNHEY and CDR2 SVGAGI come from the germline V gene. The CDR3 covers 14 residues. CDR3 region: CASSPGRTGNTIYF. In DNA, the CDR3 is TGTGCCAGCAGTCCCGGGAGGACTGGAAACACCATATATTTT.

The J gene is TRBJ1-6, the V gene TRBV6-1; TRBD1 matches 7 bases. The CDR3 sequence is 14 residues long. Germline CDR1 MNHNS, CDR2 SASEGT. Losses at the gene ends were 1 base for V and 6 bases for J; bases not matched to a gene: 0. This CDR3 reads CASSEDRGNSPLHF. The CDR3 bases are TGTGCCAGCAGTGAAGACAGGGGTAATTCACCCCTCCACTTT.

This chain connects TRBV20-1 to TRBJ2-5; a possible D gene is TRBD1 (7 bases). With 3 bases removed from V and 3 bases from J, the gap between germline ends came to 11 bases. CDR1 and CDR2 from the germline V gene are DFQATT and SNEGSKA (reference sequence). CDR3 length: 13 residues. CDR3 amino acids: CSASRGTEETQYF. For the CDR3, the DNA is TGCAGTGCTAGTCGCGGGACAGAAGAGACCCAGTACTTC.

The chain is built from TRBV19 and TRBJ1-6; D remains unclear. CDR1 and CDR2 from the germline V gene are LNHDA and SQIVND (reference sequence). This CDR3 has 16 amino acids. The V gene lost 3 bases and the J gene lost 3 bases, with 12 bases spanning the gap. In nucleotides, the CDR3 is TGTGCCAGTAGTATGTCAGAAGGAAACTATAATTCACCCCTCCACTTT. This encodes CASSMSEGNYNSPLHF.

The V call is TRBV5-1, the J call TRBJ2-5; 10 nucleotides line up with TRBD2. The CDR3 runs to 15 residues. The germline V gene has CDR1 SGHRS and CDR2 YFSETQ. V lost 2 bases and J lost 5; bases outside the gene matches: 6. Written as DNA, the CDR3 is TGCGCCAGCAGCTTAGAGCGGGGGGGCTACGAGACCCAGTACTTC. It is translated as CASSLERGGYETQYF.

In this sample, this clone turned up once. The chain uses TRBV27 and TRBJ1-2, with D possibly matching TRBD1 (5 bases). Germline CDR1 reads MNHEY; CDR2 reads SMNVEV (reference sequence). With 0 bases removed from V and 4 bases from J, the gap between germline ends came to 15 bases. This CDR3 contains 16 residues. The CDR3 loop is CASSLSEGHTVYGYTF. The CDR3, as DNA: TGTGCCAGCAGTTTATCGGAGGGGCATACCGTCTATGGCTACACCTTC.

V gene TRBV21-1 combines with J gene TRBJ2-5. TRBV21-1 is shown as a pseudogene. This CDR3 has 15 amino acids. The CDR3 DNA sequence: TGTGCCAGCAGCAAAGCGACTCGGGCAGGAGAGACCCAGTACTTC. Encoded protein: CASSKATRAGETQYF.

V usage is TRBV2 and J usage is TRBJ1-6; no clear D. Germline CDR1 reads SNHLY; CDR2 reads FYNNEI. The V and J ends lost 3 bases and 8 bases respectively, with 8 bases between them. This CDR3 comprises 13 residues. CDR3 sequence: CASSDERYSPLHF. The CDR3, as DNA: TGTGCCAGCAGTGATGAGAGATATTCACCCCTCCACTTT.

This chain uses TRBV7-6 with TRBJ2-5; 7 nucleotides match TRBD2. CDR1 SGHVS and CDR2 FNYEAQ come from the germline V gene. After removal of 4 bases from V and 7 bases from J, the junction contained 0 bases not matched to a gene. The CDR3 spans 11 residues. CDR3 sequence reads: CASSSGGTQYF. CDR3 nucleotides: TGTGCCAGCAGCTCGGGGGGGACCCAGTACTTC.

The V and J genes are TRBV19 and TRBJ2-3; 7 bases align to TRBD1. Germline assignment: CDR1 LNHDA and CDR2 SQIVND (reference sequence). This CDR3 is built from 17 residues. V gave up 4 bases and J gave up 1 base; unmatched junction bases: 11. CDR3 protein: CASSTTGNLLRTDTQYF. DNA of the CDR3: TGTGCCAGTAGTACGACAGGGAATCTACTACGCACAGATACGCAGTATTTT.